The rows below give T cell receptor beta chains drawn from one sample of a study of cytomegalovirus exposure and HLA in healthy donors. Data came from immunoSEQ multiplex PCR; TCRdb stores just in-frame clones and leaves some out. The sample lists about 160,000 clones; approximately 89% were seen once. Sequences were obtained from PBMCs. All receptors derive from a man younger than 30 in good health and CMV-seropositive. Both conserved end residues are part of each CDR3. The D gene is left open where the match is weak. Clone size is not always given. Where it is, it says once, few, many or a class for expanded clones.

clone_size,v_call,j_call,d_call,cdr3_nt,cdr3_aa
-,TRBV19,TRBJ2-5,TRBD1,TGTGCCAGTAGGAGGACAGGGGTGGAGTTAAGGGAGACCCAGTACTTC,CASRRTGVELRETQYF
-,TRBV28,TRBJ2-1,-,TGTGCCAGCAATCCGGGACTTCCGAATGAGCAGTTCTTC,CASNPGLPNEQFF
-,TRBV29-1,TRBJ1-1,-,TGCAGCGTTGAAATGGCCAGGGGTTCGACTGAAGCTTTCTTT,CSVEMARGSTEAFF
-,TRBV19,TRBJ2-2,TRBD2,TGTGCCTCCCGGGACTACTCGAACACCGGGGAGCTGTTTTTT,CASRDYSNTGELFF
-,TRBV4-1,TRBJ2-1,-,TGCGCCAGCAGCCAAGAAGGGACAAGACGGGATAATGAGCAGTTCTTC,CASSQEGTRRDNEQFF
-,TRBV5-1,TRBJ2-1,-,TGCGCCAGCAGCTTGTCCAGGGCCAATGAGCAGTTCTTC,CASSLSRANEQFF
-,TRBV6-1,TRBJ1-2,-,TGTGCCAGCAGATTACAGGTCCTTGGAGGGTATGGCTACACCTTC,CASRLQVLGGYGYTF
-,TRBV5-1,TRBJ1-1,TRBD1,TGCGCCAGCAGCTTGGTGGGAACAGGGGGCACTGAAGCTTTCTTT,CASSLVGTGGTEAFF
-,TRBV5-8,TRBJ2-7,TRBD1,TGTGCCAGCAGCTTGGGTGCTACCAGGGGGCATGAGCAGTACTTC,CASSLGATRGHEQYF
once,TRBV29-1,TRBJ2-1,TRBD2,TGCAGCGCCTCTAGCGGAGAGCAGTTCTTC,CSASSGEQFF
-,TRBV6-5,TRBJ1-2,-,TGTGCCAGCAGCCAAACGTTCAGGGATTATGGCTACACCTTC,CASSQTFRDYGYTF
-,TRBV18,TRBJ2-2,-,TGTGCCAGCTCACCCCGACTAGTGACGAACACCGGGGAGCTGTTTTTT,CASSPRLVTNTGELFF
-,TRBV10-3,TRBJ2-2,TRBD2,TGTGCCATCAGTGAGGGACTAGCCACCGGGGAGCTGTTTTTT,CAISEGLATGELFF
-,TRBV29-1,TRBJ2-7,-,TGCAGCGTAACCGGGACTCTGAGCCACGAGCAGTACTTC,CSVTGTLSHEQYF
-,TRBV4-1,TRBJ2-7,-,TGCGCCAGCAGCCAACGACAGTACTACGAGCAGTACTTC,CASSQRQYYEQYF
-,TRBV7-9,TRBJ1-3,-,TGTGCCAGCAGCCTGGAGGAGGGGATCGGAAACACCATATATTTT,CASSLEEGIGNTIYF
-,TRBV30,TRBJ2-7,-,TGTGCCTGGAGTCCTCTTAAAGAGCAGTACTTC,CAWSPLKEQYF
-,TRBV4-1,TRBJ1-1,TRBD1,TGCGCCAGCAGCCAAGCTGGGACAGGGAGCACTGAAGCTTTCTTT,CASSQAGTGSTEAFF
-,TRBV6-5,TRBJ2-3,TRBD2,TGTGCCAGCAGTTACAGACTAGCGGGAGTGGCAGATACGCAGTATTTT,CASSYRLAGVADTQYF
-,TRBV4-1,TRBJ2-7,TRBD1,TGCGCCAGCAGCCACCAACAGGGGGGCGAGCAGTACTTC,CASSHQQGGEQYF
once,TRBV5-6,TRBJ2-7,TRBD2,TGTGTCAGCAGCTCCCCTCGGGGACTATACGAGCAGTACTTC,CVSSSPRGLYEQYF
-,TRBV27,TRBJ2-5,TRBD1,TGTGCCAGCAGCCGCAGCGGGACAGGGGGTCGGGAGACCCAGTACTTC,CASSRSGTGGRETQYF
-,TRBV6-1,TRBJ2-7,-,TGTGCCAGCAGGCGGCAGTCCTCCTACGAGCAGTACTTC,CASRRQSSYEQYF